The entry that follows covers one T cell receptor (beta chain) sequence. The V end was cut by 4 bases, the J end by 3 bases, with 15 bases between. The V gene's germline CDR1 is MDHEN and CDR2 SYDVKM. CDR3 length: 15 residues. These data are taken from a study of blood T cells in healthy people across ages. A second PCR of roughly 7 to 11 cycles used a sample-barcoded 5' primer and a J-beta primer mix. TCRdb reanalysed the 5' RACE reads using MiXCR and keeps one entry per CDR3 protein. The sample records hundreds of thousands of distinct CDR3 sequences, roughly three fifths being singletons. This TCR came from a man aged 55-75 years in good health. The specimen was blood. The J gene is TRBJ2-5, the V gene TRBV28; no reliable D call. The CDR3 nucleotides are TGTGCCAGCAGTTCAGCTCGCAGGACCGAAGAGACCCAGTACTTC. Its protein product is CASSSARRTEETQYF.